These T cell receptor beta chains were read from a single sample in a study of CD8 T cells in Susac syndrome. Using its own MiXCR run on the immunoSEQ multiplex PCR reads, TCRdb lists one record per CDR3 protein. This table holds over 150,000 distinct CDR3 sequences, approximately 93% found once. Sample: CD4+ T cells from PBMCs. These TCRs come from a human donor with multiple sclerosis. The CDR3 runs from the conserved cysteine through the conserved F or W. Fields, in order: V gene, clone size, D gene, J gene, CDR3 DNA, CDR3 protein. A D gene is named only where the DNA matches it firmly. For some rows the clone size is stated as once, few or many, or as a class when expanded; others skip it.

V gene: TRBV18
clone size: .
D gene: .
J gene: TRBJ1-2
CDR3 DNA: TGTGCCAGCTCCGAAATCCAAGGCGGCTACACCTTC
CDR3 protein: CASSEIQGGYTF

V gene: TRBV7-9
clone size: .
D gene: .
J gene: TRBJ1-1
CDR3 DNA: TGTGCCAGCAGCTTTTGGGAGAACACTGAAGCTTTCTTT
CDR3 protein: CASSFWENTEAFF

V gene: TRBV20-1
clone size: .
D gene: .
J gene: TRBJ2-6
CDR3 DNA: TGCAGTGCGGCTGCGGGGGCCAACGTCCTGACTTTC
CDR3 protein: CSAAAGANVLTF

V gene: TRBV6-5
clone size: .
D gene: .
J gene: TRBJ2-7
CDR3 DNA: TGTGCCAGCAGCAGCGGCCGGGCGGATTCCTACGAGCAGTACTTC
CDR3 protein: CASSSGRADSYEQYF

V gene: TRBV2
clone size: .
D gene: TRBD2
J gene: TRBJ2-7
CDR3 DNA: TGTGCCACCGATACTAGCGGGGTCTCCTACGAGCAGTACTTC
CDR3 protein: CATDTSGVSYEQYF

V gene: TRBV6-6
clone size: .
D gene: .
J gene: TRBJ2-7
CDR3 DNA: TGTGCCAGCAGTGACTCATCGGGGTCCTACTACGAGCAGTACTTC
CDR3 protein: CASSDSSGSYYEQYF

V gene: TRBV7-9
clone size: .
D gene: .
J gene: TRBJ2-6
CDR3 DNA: TGTGCCAGCAGCTTATTTTTGTCTGGGGCCAACGTCCTGACTTTC
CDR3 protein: CASSLFLSGANVLTF

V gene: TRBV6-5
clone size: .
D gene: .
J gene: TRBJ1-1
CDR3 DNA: TGTGCCAGCAGTCGCCACGCTTTGAACACTGAAGCTTTCTTT
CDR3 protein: CASSRHALNTEAFF

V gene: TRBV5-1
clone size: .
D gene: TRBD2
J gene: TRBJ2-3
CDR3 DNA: TGCGCCAGCAGCTTGCCGCGCGGGAGGGCTGGGGGTACGCAGTATTTT
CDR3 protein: CASSLPRGRAGGTQYF

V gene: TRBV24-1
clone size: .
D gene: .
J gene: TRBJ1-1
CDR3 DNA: TGTGCCACCGGGGATCCTATGAAAGGTGAAGCTTTCTTT
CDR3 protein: CATGDPMKGEAFF

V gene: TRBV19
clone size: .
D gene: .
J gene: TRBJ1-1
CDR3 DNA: TGTGCCAGTAGTCTGGGGATCGGCACTGAAGCTTTCTTT
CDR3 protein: CASSLGIGTEAFF

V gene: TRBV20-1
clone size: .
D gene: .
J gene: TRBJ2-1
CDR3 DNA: TGCAGTGCTAGGGACTTGTCTTTCCCATACAATGAGCAGTTCTTC
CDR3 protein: CSARDLSFPYNEQFF

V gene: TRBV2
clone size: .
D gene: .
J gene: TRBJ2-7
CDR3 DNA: TGTGCCAGCAGTACCTGGCCCAGACCCAGAGATCCCAGCCGGCCGTACTTC
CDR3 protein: CASSTWPRPRDPSRPYF

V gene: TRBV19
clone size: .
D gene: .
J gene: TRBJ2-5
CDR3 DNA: TGTGCCAGTAGTACCGGTATGGGGGCCCAAGAGACCCAGTACTTC
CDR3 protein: CASSTGMGAQETQYF

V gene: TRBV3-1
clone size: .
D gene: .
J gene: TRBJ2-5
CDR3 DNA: TGTGCCAGCAGCCAAGGACCGGGGGTAGAGACCCAGTACTTC
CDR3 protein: CASSQGPGVETQYF

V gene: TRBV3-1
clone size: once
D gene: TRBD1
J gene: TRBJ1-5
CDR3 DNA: TGTGCCAGCAGCCACTCCCGGGACAGGGAAAGCAATCAGCCCCAGCATTTT
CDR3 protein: CASSHSRDRESNQPQHF

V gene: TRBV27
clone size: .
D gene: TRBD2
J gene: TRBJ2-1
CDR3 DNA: TGTGCCAGCAGTTTAACGCGGGAGTGGGCTAGTGAGCAGTTCTTC
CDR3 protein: CASSLTREWASEQFF

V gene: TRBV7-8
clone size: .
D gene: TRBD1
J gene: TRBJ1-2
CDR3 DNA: TGTGCCAGCAGCTTAGGGACAGGGAATAACTATGGCTACACCTTC
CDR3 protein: CASSLGTGNNYGYTF

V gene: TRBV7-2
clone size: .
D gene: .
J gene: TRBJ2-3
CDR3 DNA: TGTGCCAGCAGCTTAGTCGAAGCTAGGGGAAGGGATACGCAGTATTTT
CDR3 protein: CASSLVEARGRDTQYF

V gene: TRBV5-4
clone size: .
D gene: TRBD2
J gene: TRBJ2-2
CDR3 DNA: TGTGCCAGCAGCTCGACCGGGACTATGAACACCGGGGAGCTGTTTTTT
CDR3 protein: CASSSTGTMNTGELFF

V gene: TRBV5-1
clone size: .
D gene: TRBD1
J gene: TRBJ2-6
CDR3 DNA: TGCGCCAGCAGCTTGGGGGGACAGGGGACTGGGGCCAACGTCCTGACTTTC
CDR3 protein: CASSLGGQGTGANVLTF

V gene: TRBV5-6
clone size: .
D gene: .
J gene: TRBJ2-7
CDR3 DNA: TGTGCCAGCAGCACACCAGGACAGAGTTCTTCCTACGAGCAGTACTTC
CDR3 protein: CASSTPGQSSSYEQYF

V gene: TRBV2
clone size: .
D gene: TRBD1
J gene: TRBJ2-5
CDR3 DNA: TGTGCCAGCAGTCGGACAGGGGGAAGTGGGGAGACCCAGTACTTC
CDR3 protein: CASSRTGGSGETQYF

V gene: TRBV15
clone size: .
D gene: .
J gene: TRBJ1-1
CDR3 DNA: TGTGCCACCAGCAGACGCGGACTGGAGATGAACACTGAAGCTTTCTTT
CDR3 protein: CATSRRGLEMNTEAFF

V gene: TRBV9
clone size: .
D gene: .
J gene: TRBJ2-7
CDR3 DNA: TGTGCCAGCAGCAAACAAGGGAACGAGCAGTACTTC
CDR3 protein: CASSKQGNEQYF

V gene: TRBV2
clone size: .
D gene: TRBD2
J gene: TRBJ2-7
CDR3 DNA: TGTGCCAGCAGTGTGGCTAGCGGGTCTTACGAGCAGTACTTC
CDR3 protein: CASSVASGSYEQYF

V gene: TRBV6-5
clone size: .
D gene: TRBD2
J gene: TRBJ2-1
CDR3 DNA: TGTGCCAGCAGTTACTCCGGCGGGAGTAGTAATGAGCAGTTCTTC
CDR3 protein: CASSYSGGSSNEQFF

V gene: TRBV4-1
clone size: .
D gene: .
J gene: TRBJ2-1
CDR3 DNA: TGCGCCAGCAGCCAAGTGGACTGGGCTGAGCAGTTCTTC
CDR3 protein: CASSQVDWAEQFF

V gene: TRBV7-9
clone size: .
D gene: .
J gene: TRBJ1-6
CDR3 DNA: TGTGCCAGCAGGTCTGCTGTACAGGCCTCCTATAATTCACCCCTCCACTTT
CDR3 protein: CASRSAVQASYNSPLHF

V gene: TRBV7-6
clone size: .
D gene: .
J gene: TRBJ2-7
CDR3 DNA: TGTGCCAGCAGCCCGGGGAGGAGTTCCTACGAGCAGTACTTC
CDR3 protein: CASSPGRSSYEQYF

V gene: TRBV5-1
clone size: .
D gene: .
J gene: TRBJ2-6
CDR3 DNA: TGCGCCAGCAGCTTGGCGGGAACAGGTCTGTTCTCTGGGGCCAACGTCCTGACTTTC
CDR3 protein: CASSLAGTGLFSGANVLTF

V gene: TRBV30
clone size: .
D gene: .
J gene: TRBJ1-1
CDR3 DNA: TGTGCCGGGGGGGCGCCGACTGAAGCTTTCTTT
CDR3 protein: CAGGAPTEAFF

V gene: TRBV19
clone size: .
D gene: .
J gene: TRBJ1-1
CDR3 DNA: TGTGCCAGTACCGATAGCAGGCGGGGGAACACTGAAGCTTTCTTT
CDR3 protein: CASTDSRRGNTEAFF

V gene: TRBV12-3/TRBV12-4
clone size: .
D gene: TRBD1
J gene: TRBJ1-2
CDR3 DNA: TGTGCCAGCAGTATACAGGGGGCGCCGAATGGCTACACCTTC
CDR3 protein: CASSIQGAPNGYTF

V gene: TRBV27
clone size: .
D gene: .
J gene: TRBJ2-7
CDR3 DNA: TGTGCCAGCAGTTTAAGTGGTAGCCTGACCTACGAGCAGTACTTC
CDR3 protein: CASSLSGSLTYEQYF

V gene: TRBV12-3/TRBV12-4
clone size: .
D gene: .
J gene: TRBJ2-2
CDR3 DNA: TGTGCCAGCAGTCGGGATCAGGGTCACACCGGGGAGCTGTTTTTT
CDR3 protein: CASSRDQGHTGELFF

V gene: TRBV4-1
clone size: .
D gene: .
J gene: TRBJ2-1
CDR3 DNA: TGCGCCAGCAGCCAAGTTACAGGGTACAATGAGCAGTTCTTC
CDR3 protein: CASSQVTGYNEQFF

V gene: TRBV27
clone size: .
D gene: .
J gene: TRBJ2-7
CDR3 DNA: TGTGCCAGCAGGTCCACCTACGAGCAGTACTTC
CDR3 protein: CASRSTYEQYF

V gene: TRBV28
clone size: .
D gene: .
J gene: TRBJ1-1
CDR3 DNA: TGTGCCAGCACCCCCGGGCAGGCCCTAGCCGCTGAAGCTTTCTTT
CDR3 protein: CASTPGQALAAEAFF

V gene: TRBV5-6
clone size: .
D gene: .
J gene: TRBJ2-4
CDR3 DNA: TGTGCCAGCAGCCCTGGGGACGGTCTAGCCAAAAACATTCAGTACTTC
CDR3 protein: CASSPGDGLAKNIQYF

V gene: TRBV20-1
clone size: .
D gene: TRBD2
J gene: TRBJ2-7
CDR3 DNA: TGCAGTGCTACCAGCGGGAGGGCCGAGAGGGAGCAGTACTTC
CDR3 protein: CSATSGRAEREQYF

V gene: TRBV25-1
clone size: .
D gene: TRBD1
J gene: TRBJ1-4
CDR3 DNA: TGTGCCAGCAGCTCGGACAGGGCGAGGTGGGAAAAACTGTTTTTT
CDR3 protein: CASSSDRARWEKLFF